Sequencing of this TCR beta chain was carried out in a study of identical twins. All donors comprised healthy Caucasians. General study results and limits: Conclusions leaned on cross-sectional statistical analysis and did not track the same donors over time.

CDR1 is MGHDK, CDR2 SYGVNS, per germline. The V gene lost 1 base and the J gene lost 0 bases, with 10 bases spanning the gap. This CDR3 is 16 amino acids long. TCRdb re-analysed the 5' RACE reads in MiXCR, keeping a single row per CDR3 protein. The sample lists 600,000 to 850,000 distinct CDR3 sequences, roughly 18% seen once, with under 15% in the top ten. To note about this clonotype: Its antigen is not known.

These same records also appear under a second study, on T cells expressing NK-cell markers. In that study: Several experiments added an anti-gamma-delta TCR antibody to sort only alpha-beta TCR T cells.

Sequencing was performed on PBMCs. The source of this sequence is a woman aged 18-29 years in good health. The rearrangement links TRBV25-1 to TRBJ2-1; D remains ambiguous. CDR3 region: CASSEWATSSYNEQFF. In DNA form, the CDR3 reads TGTGCCAGCAGTGAATGGGCGACGAGCTCCTACAATGAGCAGTTCTTC. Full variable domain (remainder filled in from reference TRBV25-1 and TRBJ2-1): EADIYQTPRYLVIGTGKKITLECSQTMGHDKMYWYQQDPGMELHLIHYSYGVNSTEKGDLSSESTVSRIRTEHFPLTLESARPSHTSQYLCASSEWATSSYNEQFFGPGTRLTVL.